These 12 T cell receptor beta chains came from one sample sequenced in a study of radiotherapy plus CTLA-4 blockade in lung cancer. Assay used: immunoSEQ multiplex PCR; TCRdb lists only in-frame clones, some missing. The sample has some 66,000 clones, roughly four fifths seen once; the top ten hold about 4%. The sequencing used peripheral blood, collected from a patient treated with radiotherapy plus ipilimumab. The origin of the receptors is a human donor with non-small cell lung cancer who had a partial response to radiotherapy plus ipilimumab.

This clone was recorded only once. CDR3 sequence reads: CASSASGSNSGELFF. The DNA for the CDR3 is TGCGCCAGCAGCGCCAGCGGGAGTAACTCCGGGGAGCTGTTTTTT. This chain links TRBV5-1 with TRBJ2-2; 8 bases line up with TRBD2. V was clipped by 4 bases and J by 6 bases; unmatched bases: 8. CDR1 is SGHRS, CDR2 YFSETQ, per germline. The CDR3 totals 15 residues. Drawing the rest from reference TRBV5-1 and TRBJ2-2, the complete variable domain is KAGVTQTPRYLIKTRGQQVTLSCSPISGHRSVSWYQQTPGQGLQFLFEYFSETQRNKGNFPGRFSGRQFSNSRSEMNVSTLELGDSALYLCASSASGSNSGELFFGEGSRLTVL.

The chain has TRBV7-2 and TRBJ1-5, with D hard to call. Per the germline V gene, CDR1 is SGHTA and CDR2 is FQGNSA. The CDR3 has 15 amino acids. V lost 6 bases to trimming and J lost 5 bases, with 17 bases between them. Here the CDR3 reads CASSKTAYPDQPQHF. The CDR3 nucleotides are TGTGCCAGCAGTAAAACAGCTTACCCCGATCAGCCCCAGCATTTT.

This clone was detected only a few times. CDR3 loop: CASSSPGLSQYF. The CDR3, as DNA: TGTGCCAGCAGCTCTCCCGGACTATCCCAGTACTTC. The chain combines TRBV7-3 with TRBJ2-7; D is perhaps TRBD2 (6 bases). The CDR3 has 12 amino acids. Trimming took off 4 bases at V and 10 bases at J, with 14 bases between the two ends. CDR1 and CDR2 (germline): SGHTA, FQGTGA.

The rearrangement links TRBV23-1 to TRBJ2-5; TRBD1 matches 11 bases. TRBV23-1 is placed among ORFs of uncertain function. The J segment lost 2 bases and the V segment lost 6 bases, leaving 8 bases of the junction unmatched. There are 16 residues in the CDR3. The CDR3, as DNA: TGCGCCAGCAGCCTTTCAGGGGACAGGGGGCAAGAGACCCAGTACTTC. Protein: CASSLSGDRGQETQYF.

This clone was counted a few times. The V gene is TRBV29-1, the J gene TRBJ2-5; D possibly corresponds to TRBD2 (6 bases). Germline CDR1 and CDR2: SQVTM and ANQGSEA. The CDR3 length is 13 residues. Deletions cut 4 bases from V and 5 bases from J, with 14 bases between. The CDR3 is CSVGTDRGETQYF. The CDR3 DNA reads as TGCAGCGTTGGTACCGACCGGGGGGAGACCCAGTACTTC. Based on the CDR3 plus reference TRBV29-1 and TRBJ2-5, the full variable domain is SAVISQKPSRDICQRGTSLTIQCQVDSQVTMMFWYRQQPGQSLTLIATANQGSEATYESGFVIDKFPISRPNLTFSTLTVSNMSPEDSSIYLCSVGTDRGETQYFGPGTRLLVL.

This clone was picked up a small number of times. V usage is TRBV30 and J usage is TRBJ1-4, with 7 bases identical to TRBD1. Losses at the gene ends were 3 bases for V and 15 bases for J; bases not matched to a gene: 7. The CDR3 has 11 amino acids. Per the germline V gene, CDR1 is GTSNPN and CDR2 is SVGIG (reference sequence). The CDR3 nucleotides read TGTGCCTGGAGACAGACAGGGAGGATGTTTTTT. It encodes CAWRQTGRMFF.

CDR3 bases: TGTGCCTGGAGTCAAGGACTCGGGGACACTGAAGCTTTCTTT. Translated: CAWSQGLGDTEAFF. The chain combines TRBV30 with TRBJ1-1; no reliable D call. Germline V CDR1 and CDR2: GTSNPN, SVGIG (reference sequence). Trimming cost V 2 bases and J 3 bases, with 13 bases left between them. The CDR3 loop spans 14 amino acids.

The chain is built from TRBV28 and TRBJ2-1; perhaps TRBD2 as D (6 bases). Germline lookup yields CDR1 MDHEN and CDR2 SYDVKM. V was shortened by 2 bases and J by 2 bases, with 13 bases between the two germline ends. CDR3 length: 16 amino acids. The CDR3 DNA is TGTGCCAGCAGTTTAATTCGGGAGTCCCCCTACAATGAGCAGTTCTTC. Its protein product is CASSLIRESPYNEQFF.

V and J are TRBV5-1 and TRBJ2-2; D possibly corresponds to TRBD2 (6 bases). CDR3 length: 16 amino acids. Germline CDR1 is SGHRS and CDR2 is YFSETQ. The V and J ends lost 0 bases and 1 base respectively, with 10 bases between them. DNA of the CDR3: TGCGCCAGCAGCTTGGCTAGCGCGAGGAACACCGGGGAGCTGTTTTTT. Translated: CASSLASARNTGELFF.

V and J are TRBV29-1 and TRBJ2-7, with a weak D call TRBD2 (6 bases). The CDR3 has 14 amino acids. Between the trimmed V and J ends, which lost 3 bases and 3 bases, there was a span of 15 bases. Germline CDR1 reads SQVTM; CDR2 reads ANQGSEA. CDR3 DNA: TGCAGCGTTGAGGAGGGACTTTCCAACTACGAGCAGTACTTC. It specifies CSVEEGLSNYEQYF.

This clone has a single count. The chain combines TRBV27 with TRBJ2-3, with D maybe TRBD2 (5 bases). The germline V gene encodes CDR1 MNHEY and CDR2 SMNVEV (reference sequence). This CDR3 region has 14 residues. Trimming shortened V by 8 bases and J by 3 bases, and 15 bases separated the two germline ends. The CDR3 DNA follows: TGTGCCAGCTCATGGGCTAGCAGTACAGATACGCAGTATTTT. Translation gives CASSWASSTDTQYF.

The V call is TRBV18, the J call TRBJ2-5; D is possibly TRBD1 (5 bases). CDR3 size: 15 residues. Germline V gene sequence: CDR1 KGHSH, CDR2 LQKENI. Deletions cut 0 bases from V and 2 bases from J, with 10 bases between. CDR3 sequence: CASSPPLRQQETQYF. CDR3 DNA: TGTGCCAGCTCACCACCCCTGAGACAGCAAGAGACCCAGTACTTC.